The rows below give T cell receptor beta chains drawn from one sample of a study of T cells after yellow fever vaccination. In TCRdb, the 5' RACE reads were re-called with MiXCR into one record per CDR3 protein. The table lists roughly 520,000 distinct CDR3 sequences, just over 20% of them singletons. Sequenced material: PBMCs, taken approximately 22 days after the first yellow fever vaccination. Source of these receptors: a man aged 18 to 30 who received the YFV17D yellow fever vaccine. CDR3s include the opening cysteine and the closing phenylalanine or tryptophan. The D gene is left open where the match is weak. Where a row states a size, it is once, few, many or the class of an expanded clone; other rows omit it.

>few|.|TRBJ1-2|TRBV2
TGTGCCAGCCGCAGTAACTTAAGGGTAAACTATGGCTACACCTTC
CASRSNLRVNYGYTF
>few|.|TRBJ2-5|TRBV29-1
TGCAGCGTTGTCCGGGCCTTACACGAGACCCAGTACTTC
CSVVRALHETQYF
>.|.|TRBJ1-1|TRBV5-6
TGTGCCAGCAGCTTGGCGTTAGAGGGCACTGAAGCTTTCTTT
CASSLALEGTEAFF
>few|.|TRBJ2-5|TRBV6-2/TRBV6-3
TGTGCCAACCCGAAAGAGACCCAGTACTTC
CANPKETQYF
>few|.|TRBJ1-2|TRBV30
TGTGCCTGGAGTCCCTTACAGGCCCTCGCGAACTATGGCTACACCTTC
CAWSPLQALANYGYTF
>.|TRBD1|TRBJ1-1|TRBV4-1
TGCGCCAGCAGCCCGCCGGGACAGATGAACACTGAAGCTTTCTTT
CASSPPGQMNTEAFF
>once|.|TRBJ2-6|TRBV4-3
TGCGCCAGCAGCTCAAGTTACTCTGGGGCCAACGTCCTGACTTTC
CASSSSYSGANVLTF
>few|.|TRBJ2-3|TRBV5-1
TGCGCCAGCAGCTTGGACGCAGGGTCAACCACAGATACGCAGTATTTT
CASSLDAGSTTDTQYF
>.|.|TRBJ2-1|TRBV6-1
TGTGCCAGCCGCCTGCGCCCCTCCTACAATGAGCAGTTCTTC
CASRLRPSYNEQFF
>.|TRBD2|TRBJ2-3|TRBV7-2
TGTGCCAGCAGCATAACGGGGGGGCGCGCAGATACGCAGTATTTT
CASSITGGRADTQYF
>few|.|TRBJ2-5|TRBV10-3
TGTGCCATCAGAGAGAGACTAGACCAAGAGACCCAGTACTTC
CAIRERLDQETQYF
>.|.|TRBJ2-3|TRBV5-6
TGTGCCAGCAGGTCCCCCGGATCCCCAGATACGCAGTATTTT
CASRSPGSPDTQYF
>.|.|TRBJ2-7|TRBV25-1
TGTGCCAGCAGTGAATGGGGCAGTTCCTACGAGCAGTACTTC
CASSEWGSSYEQYF
>few|.|TRBJ2-7|TRBV10-3
TGTGCCATCAGTGAAGGGGTCCCCTACGAGCAGTACTTC
CAISEGVPYEQYF
>.|TRBD1|TRBJ1-6|TRBV6-5
TGTGCCAGCAGTTACTGGGGGACAGGGGATTCACCCCTCCACTTT
CASSYWGTGDSPLHF
>.|.|TRBJ2-2|TRBV6-5
TGTGCCAGCAGTTACGGACTCTACACCGGGGAGCTGTTTTTT
CASSYGLYTGELFF
>few|TRBD1|TRBJ2-7|TRBV27
TGTGCCAGCAGCAAAAAAAGGACAGGGGCCTTAGTAGTTACCTACGAGCAGTACTTC
CASSKKRTGALVVTYEQYF
>.|TRBD1|TRBJ2-7|TRBV12-3/TRBV12-4
TGTGCCAGCAGCCTTTTTGGACAGGGTGGCTACGAGCAGTACTTC
CASSLFGQGGYEQYF
>.|TRBD1|TRBJ2-2|TRBV4-2
TGTGCCAGCAGCCAGGCCTGGAACAGGGGGGCGAACACCGGGGAGCTGTTTTTT
CASSQAWNRGANTGELFF
>.|TRBD2|TRBJ2-3|TRBV9
TGTGCCAGCAGCGTAGTTCGAGGCGGGGGGACAGATACGCAGTATTTT
CASSVVRGGGTDTQYF
>.|TRBD2|TRBJ2-3|TRBV29-1
TGCAGCGGACTAGCGGGGGACACAGATACGCAGTATTTT
CSGLAGDTDTQYF
>few|.|TRBJ1-6|TRBV6-2/TRBV6-3
TGTGCCAGCAACTGGGGCGGGGCAAATTCACCCCTCCACTTT
CASNWGGANSPLHF
>.|.|TRBJ2-3|TRBV7-8
TGTGCCAGCAGCTTAGAAGGGGGGCTGGCAGATACGCAGTATTTT
CASSLEGGLADTQYF
>.|TRBD1|TRBJ2-7|TRBV13
TGTGCCAGCAGCTTAGGCGTGGGACAGCACTACGAGCAGTACTTC
CASSLGVGQHYEQYF
>.|.|TRBJ1-1|TRBV5-1
TGCGCCAGCAGCTTGGATAGCGGGGTTGGGGCTTTCTTT
CASSLDSGVGAFF
>few|.|TRBJ2-1|TRBV12-3/TRBV12-4
TGTGCCAGCACCCGACAGAGATTGGCCAATGAGCAGTTCTTC
CASTRQRLANEQFF
>.|TRBD1|TRBJ1-2|TRBV12-3/TRBV12-4
TGTGCCAGCAGCGGGACAGGGTACAGCTACACCTTC
CASSGTGYSYTF
>few|.|TRBJ2-1|TRBV7-7
TGTGCCAGCAGCGCCCAACTAGCATCCTACAATGAGCAGTTCTTC
CASSAQLASYNEQFF
>few|.|TRBJ1-1|TRBV18
TGTGCCAGCTCACCTCCAATGGACAGAGAAGCTTTCTTT
CASSPPMDREAFF
>.|TRBD1|TRBJ1-6|TRBV6-5
TGTGCCAGCAGTTACGACAGGGTTAATTCACCCCTCCACTTT
CASSYDRVNSPLHF
>many|.|TRBJ2-2|TRBV12-3/TRBV12-4
TGTGCCAGCAGTCCACAGGGTTACACCGGGGAGCTGTTTTTT
CASSPQGYTGELFF
>.|.|TRBJ2-3|TRBV5-1
TGCGCCAGCAGCTTGGCTCCAGGAGCCACAGATACGCAGTATTTT
CASSLAPGATDTQYF
>.|.|TRBJ2-1|TRBV12-3/TRBV12-4
TGTGCCAGCAGTTTCAGGGAAATCGGCCTAGGGGAGCAGTTCTTC
CASSFREIGLGEQFF
>few|TRBD2|TRBJ2-5|TRBV12-3/TRBV12-4
TGTGCCAGCAGTTTTGTGACTAGCGGATTAGAGACCCAGTACTTC
CASSFVTSGLETQYF
>.|.|TRBJ2-2|TRBV10-3
TGTGCCATCAGCGGGGGCTGGGACACCGGGGAGCTGTTTTTT
CAISGGWDTGELFF
>few|.|TRBJ2-5|TRBV5-1
TGCGCCAGCAGTTTCGGAGCGGGCAAAGAAGAGACCCAGTACTTC
CASSFGAGKEETQYF
>many|.|TRBJ1-1|TRBV6-5
TGTGCCAGCGCCCGAGGGGCGAAAATGAACACTGAAGCTTTCTTT
CASARGAKMNTEAFF
>few|.|TRBJ2-6|TRBV4-1
TGCGCCAGCGGTCAGGGGACGGCCAACGTCCTGACTTTC
CASGQGTANVLTF
>.|TRBD2|TRBJ2-3|TRBV6-2/TRBV6-3
TGTGCCAGCAGCCGGGGACTACCGAGCACAGATACGCAGTATTTT
CASSRGLPSTDTQYF
>many|TRBD1|TRBJ2-4|TRBV12-3/TRBV12-4
TGTGCCAGCAGGGGGGACAGAAACATTCAGTACTTC
CASRGDRNIQYF
>.|.|TRBJ2-7|TRBV29-1
TGCAGCGGATTAAAGCTGGGCGAGCAGTACTTC
CSGLKLGEQYF
>few|.|TRBJ2-1|TRBV6-2/TRBV6-3
TGTGCCAGCAGTTACTCCCGTCTACGGATTGTGACTGGACGACATGAGCAGTTCTTC
CASSYSRLRIVTGRHEQFF
>.|.|TRBJ1-1|TRBV20-1
TGCAGTGCTAGAAGGGCCGGCATGAACACTGAAGCTTTCTTT
CSARRAGMNTEAFF
>.|.|TRBJ2-3|TRBV6-5
TGTGCCAGCAGTTATTCCCCGTCCCCCAGCGGGGATACGCAGTATTTT
CASSYSPSPSGDTQYF
>.|.|TRBJ1-1|TRBV6-5
TGTGCCAGCAGTTACATAGGCAGGGGGAACACTGAAGCTTTCTTT
CASSYIGRGNTEAFF
>many|.|TRBJ2-2|TRBV3-1
TGTGCCAGCAGCCAAGAACCAGCATCGAACACCGGGGAGCTGTTTTTT
CASSQEPASNTGELFF
>few|.|TRBJ2-7|TRBV12-3/TRBV12-4
TGTGCCAGCAGTCCGTCGAGTCAGGGTAACGAGCAGTACTTC
CASSPSSQGNEQYF
>few|TRBD2|TRBJ2-3|TRBV30
TGTGCCTGGAGTGTCTGGTCGGGGGGAAAGACAGATACGCAGTATTTT
CAWSVWSGGKTDTQYF
>.|.|TRBJ2-1|TRBV7-9
TGTGCCAGCAGCTTCGGGCATGGGGATGAGCAGTTCTTC
CASSFGHGDEQFF
>.|.|TRBJ2-4|TRBV7-6
TGTGCCAGCAGCTCAGTGTTGCAGGATGGGGCCAAAAACATTCAGTACTTC
CASSSVLQDGAKNIQYF
>few|TRBD1|TRBJ2-7|TRBV2
TGTGCCAGCAGTGTCAGACAGGGGGTCGAGCAGTACTTC
CASSVRQGVEQYF